This TCR beta chain came from a study of blood T cell repertoires in COVID-19 (TCRdb year 2020). With regard to the full study: Samples from collaborators originated in the United States, Italy and Spain and spanned both the acute and convalescent phases of COVID-19. The dataset comprised deeply sampled blood TCRbeta repertoires from subjects exposed to, actively infected with, or recovered from COVID-19. The sample metadata nearly always contained a de-identified subject ID, COVID-19 status, age in years and sex. HLA class I and class II types, where available, came from metadata supplied by the sample provider rather than from assay-based typing. The repertoires were made available in a free public database intended to serve as a resource for research on the immune response to SARS-CoV-2. Samples were obtained from the ongoing ImmuneRACE study (first 160 participants) and from about 1,300 subjects provided by 6 global collaborators. The prospective study material was composed of cDNA or gDNA derived from T cells, B-cell-depleted T cells, or PBMCs.

The collaborating institutions used their own protocols to collect whole blood in K2EDTA tubes. For TCRbeta analysis, collaborator samples were shipped as frozen whole blood, as isolated PBMCs, or as DNA extracted from either sample type. The paper as a whole reports these results and caveats: The amount of clinical and demographic metadata varied by source and participant and was provided uncurated.

From cysteine to phenylalanine, the CDR3 is 21 amino acids long. The entry retains the CDR3 DNA only, 63 bases that are in frame from base 1. V is cut back by 0 bases and J by 6 bases, with 20 bases in the junction unmatched. CDR1 and CDR2 are read off the germline V gene (reference sequence) as LGHDT and YNNKEL. This clone was detected only a few times. The target of this receptor is not known. It has no much larger one-base neighbor in the sample; base qualities were not kept. The immunoSEQ Assay, a bias-controlled multiplex PCR, was used to amplify TCRbeta CDR3 regions from genomic DNA. Concerning the study's data processing: The number of nucleated cells in each sample was estimated by amplification of reference gene primers within the assay. To quantify the absolute abundance of each unique TCRbeta CDR3 rearrangement, sequence reads were collapsed and filtered. Productive Simpson clonality was computed per sample as the square root of Simpson's diversity index over productive rearrangements. Held by TCRdb, this immuneACCESS table contains in-frame sequences only and omits some clones. Under half of the omission traces to an unresolved V gene where checked; the cause of the rest is unknown. V, J and clone size are those of that table, while D and trimming were read from the DNA. A total of about 370,000 clones appear in this sample, around 90% of them only once. 6% to 7.5% of the sample lies in the top ten.

The V and J genes are TRBV3-1 (or the pseudogene TRBV3-2) and TRBJ2-7, and TRBD2 aligns with 13 junction nucleotides. The receptor was derived from a man between 18 and 35 years old with active or convalescent COVID-19. The sequencing input was peripheral blood. The nucleotide sequence is given as TGTGCCAGCAGCCAAGAAAGAGACAGGCCTACTAGCGGGAGGGTTTTCCCCGAGCAGTACTTC. Translated, it gives CASSQERDRPTSGRVFPEQYF.